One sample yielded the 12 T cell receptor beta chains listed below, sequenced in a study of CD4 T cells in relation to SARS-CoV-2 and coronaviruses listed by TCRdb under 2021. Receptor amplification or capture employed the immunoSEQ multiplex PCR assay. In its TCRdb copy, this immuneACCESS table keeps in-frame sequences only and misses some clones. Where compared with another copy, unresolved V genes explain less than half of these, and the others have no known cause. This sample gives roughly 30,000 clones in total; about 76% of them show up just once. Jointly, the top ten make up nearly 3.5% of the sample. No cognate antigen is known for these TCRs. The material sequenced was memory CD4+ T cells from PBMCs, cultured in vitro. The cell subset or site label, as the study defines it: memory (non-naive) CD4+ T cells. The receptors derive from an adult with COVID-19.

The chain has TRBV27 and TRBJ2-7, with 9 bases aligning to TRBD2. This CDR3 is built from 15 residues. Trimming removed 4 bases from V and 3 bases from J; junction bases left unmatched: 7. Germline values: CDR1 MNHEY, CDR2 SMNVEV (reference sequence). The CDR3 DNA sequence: TGTGCCAGCAGTTCTTTAGCGGGAGCCGTCTACGAGCAGTACTTC. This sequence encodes CASSSLAGAVYEQYF.

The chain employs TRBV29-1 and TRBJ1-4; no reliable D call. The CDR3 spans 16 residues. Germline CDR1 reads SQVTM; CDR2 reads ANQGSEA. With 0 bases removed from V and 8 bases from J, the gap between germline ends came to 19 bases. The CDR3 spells CSVEDRSTSSSEKLFF. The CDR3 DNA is TGCAGCGTTGAAGATCGGTCCACAAGTTCTAGCGAAAAACTGTTTTTT.

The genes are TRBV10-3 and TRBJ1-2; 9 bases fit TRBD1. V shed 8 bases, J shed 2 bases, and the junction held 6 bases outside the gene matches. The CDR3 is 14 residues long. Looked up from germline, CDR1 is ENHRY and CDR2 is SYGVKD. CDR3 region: CAIQPGQGNYGYTF. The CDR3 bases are TGTGCCATCCAACCGGGACAGGGCAACTATGGCTACACCTTC.

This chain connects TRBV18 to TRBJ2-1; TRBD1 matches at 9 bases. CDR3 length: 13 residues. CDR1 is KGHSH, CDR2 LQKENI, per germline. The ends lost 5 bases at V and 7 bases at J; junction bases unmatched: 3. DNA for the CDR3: TGTGCCAGCTCATCGGGGACAGGGAATGAGCAGTTCTTC. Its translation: CASSSGTGNEQFF. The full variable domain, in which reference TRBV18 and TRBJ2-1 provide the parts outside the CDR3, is NAGVMQNPRHLVRRRGQEARLRCSPMKGHSHVYWYRQLPEEGLKFMVYLQKENIIDESGMPKERFSAEFPKEGPSILRIQQVVRGDSAAYFCASSSGTGNEQFFGPGTRLTVL.

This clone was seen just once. DNA for the CDR3: TGTGCCAGCAGCTCTAGCGGGAGATCAGATACGCAGTATTTT. It codes for CASSSSGRSDTQYF. J is TRBJ2-3 and V is TRBV7-9; 10 bases line up with TRBD2. The V gene's germline CDR1 is SEHNR and CDR2 FQNEAQ (reference sequence). Trimming cost V 4 bases and J 4 bases; bases outside gene matches: 2. The length of the CDR3 is 14 residues.

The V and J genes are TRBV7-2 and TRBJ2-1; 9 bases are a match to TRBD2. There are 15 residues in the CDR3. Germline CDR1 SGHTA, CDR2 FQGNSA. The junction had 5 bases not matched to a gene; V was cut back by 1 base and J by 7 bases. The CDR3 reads CASSLGRTSGNEQFF. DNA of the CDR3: TGTGCCAGCAGCTTAGGTCGCACTAGCGGGAATGAGCAGTTCTTC.

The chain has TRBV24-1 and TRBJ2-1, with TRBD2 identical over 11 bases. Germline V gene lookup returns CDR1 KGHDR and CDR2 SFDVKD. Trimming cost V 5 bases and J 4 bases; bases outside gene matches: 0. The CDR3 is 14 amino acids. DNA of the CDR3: TGTGCCACCAGTGGGACTAGCGGGTACAATGAGCAGTTCTTC. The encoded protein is CATSGTSGYNEQFF.

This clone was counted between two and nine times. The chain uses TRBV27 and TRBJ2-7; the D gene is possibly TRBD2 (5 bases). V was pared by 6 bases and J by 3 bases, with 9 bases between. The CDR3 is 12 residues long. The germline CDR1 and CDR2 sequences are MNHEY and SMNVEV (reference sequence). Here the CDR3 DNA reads TGTGCCAGCAGAACCAGCGGCTACGAGCAGTACTTC. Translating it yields CASRTSGYEQYF.

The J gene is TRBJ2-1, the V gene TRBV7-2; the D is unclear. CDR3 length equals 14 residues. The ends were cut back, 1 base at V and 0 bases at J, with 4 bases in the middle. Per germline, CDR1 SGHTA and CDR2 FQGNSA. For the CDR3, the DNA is TGTGCCAGCAGCTTAGTTACCTCCTACAATGAGCAGTTCTTC. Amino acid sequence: CASSLVTSYNEQFF.

The CDR3 DNA follows: TGTGCCAGCAGTTACTCGGGACAGGTACCCGCCCAGTACTTC. It translates to CASSYSGQVPAQYF. V gene TRBV6-5 combines with J gene TRBJ2-5, with TRBD1 identical over 8 bases. V was pared by 0 bases and J by 9 bases, with 6 bases of the junction left unmatched. The CDR3 sequence is 14 residues long. Germline V gene data show CDR1 as MNHEY and CDR2 as SVGAGI.

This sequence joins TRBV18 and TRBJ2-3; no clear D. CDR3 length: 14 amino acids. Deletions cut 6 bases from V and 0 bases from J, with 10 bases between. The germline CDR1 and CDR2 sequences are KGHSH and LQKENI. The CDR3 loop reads CASSPARSTDTQYF. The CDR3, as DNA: TGTGCCAGCTCCCCGGCGCGTAGCACAGATACGCAGTATTTT.

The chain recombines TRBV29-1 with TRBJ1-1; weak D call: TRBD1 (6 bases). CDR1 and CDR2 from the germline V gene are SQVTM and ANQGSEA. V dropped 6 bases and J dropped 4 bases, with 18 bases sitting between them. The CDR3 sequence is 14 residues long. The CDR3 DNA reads TGCAGCGTCAGCAACTTCAAGGGGGTCACTGAAGCTTTCTTT. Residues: CSVSNFKGVTEAFF.